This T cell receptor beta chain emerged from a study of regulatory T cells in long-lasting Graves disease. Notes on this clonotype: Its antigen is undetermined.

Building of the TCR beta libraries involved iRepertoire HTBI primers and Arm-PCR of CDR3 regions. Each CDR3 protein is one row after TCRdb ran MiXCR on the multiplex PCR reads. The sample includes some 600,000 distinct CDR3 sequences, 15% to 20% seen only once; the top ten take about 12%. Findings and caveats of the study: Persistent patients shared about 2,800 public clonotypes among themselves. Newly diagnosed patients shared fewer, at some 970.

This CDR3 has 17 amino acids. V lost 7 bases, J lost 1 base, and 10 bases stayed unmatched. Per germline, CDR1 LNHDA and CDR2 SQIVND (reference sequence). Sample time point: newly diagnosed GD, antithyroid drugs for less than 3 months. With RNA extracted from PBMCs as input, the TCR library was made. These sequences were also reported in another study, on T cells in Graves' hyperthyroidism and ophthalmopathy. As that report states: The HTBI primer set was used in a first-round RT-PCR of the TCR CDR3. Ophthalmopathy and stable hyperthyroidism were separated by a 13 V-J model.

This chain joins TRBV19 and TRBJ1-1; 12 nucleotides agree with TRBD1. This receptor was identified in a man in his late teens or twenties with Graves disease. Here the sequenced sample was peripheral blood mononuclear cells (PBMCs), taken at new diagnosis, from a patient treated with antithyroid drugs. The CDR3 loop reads CASIEGQGARRNTEAFF. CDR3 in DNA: TGTGCCAGTATAGAGGGACAGGGGGCCAGGAGGAACACTGAAGCTTTCTTT.